Presented here are 14 T cell receptor beta chains from one specimen sequenced in a study of shared clonotypes between healthy human individuals. Sequencing used immunoSEQ multiplex PCR; TCRdb keeps in-frame clones, though not all of them. Here the sample spans hundreds of thousands of clones, about 95% being singletons. CD45RO-negative cells were positively selected for CCR7, leaving out terminally differentiated effector memory CD45RA+ cells. Sequencing used naive CD8+ T cells sorted from blood. All receptors derive from a woman aged 25-40 years in good health.

This clone was observed a handful of times. V is TRBV19 and J is TRBJ1-5, with 7 bases fitting TRBD1. In germline, CDR1 is LNHDA, CDR2 SQIVND (reference sequence). The CDR3 loop spans 14 amino acids. The V segment lost 4 bases and the J segment 9 bases; nucleotides outside the gene matches: 9. Here the CDR3 reads CASSTGGPSLPQHF. The CDR3 DNA sequence: TGTGCCAGTAGTACAGGGGGGCCCTCCTTGCCCCAGCATTTT.

V usage is TRBV29-1 and J usage is TRBJ2-5; TRBD2 might be the D (5 bases). This CDR3 spans 14 amino acids. Trimming shortened V by 6 bases and J by 4 bases, and 18 bases separated the two germline ends. The V gene's germline CDR1 is SQVTM and CDR2 ANQGSEA. CDR3 protein: CSVSPGSRVETQYF. CDR3 DNA sequence: TGCAGCGTCAGCCCTGGCTCGAGGGTAGAGACCCAGTACTTC.

The J gene is TRBJ2-7, the V gene TRBV4-1, with TRBD1 matching 12 bases. The CDR3 is 16 amino acids. After removal of 3 bases from V and 3 bases from J, the junction contained 6 bases not matched to a gene. CDR1 MGHRA and CDR2 YSYEKL come from the germline V gene. The CDR3 DNA sequence: TGCGCCAGCAGCCAGGGACAGGGGGCCCGGCTCTACGAGCAGTACTTC. Translated, it gives CASSQGQGARLYEQYF.

J is TRBJ2-7 and V is TRBV19, with 10 bases that match TRBD2. This CDR3 is built from 14 residues. The germline gives CDR1 LNHDA, CDR2 SQIVND (reference sequence). Trimming cost V 3 bases and J 4 bases; bases outside gene matches: 3. The CDR3 is CASSMVSGRYEQYF. CDR3 nucleotides: TGTGCCAGTAGTATGGTTAGCGGGAGGTACGAGCAGTACTTC.

DNA for the CDR3: TGTGCCAGCAGCGACCCTTACAGGGGTGGCGGGGAGCTGTTTTTT. Amino acid sequence: CASSDPYRGGGELFF. This chain joins TRBV9 and TRBJ2-2; TRBD1 agrees at 7 bases. The CDR3 is 15 residues long. V lost 3 bases to trimming and J lost 7 bases; unmatched junction nucleotides: 9. Germline CDR1 reads SGDLS; CDR2 reads YYNGEE.

This clone has more than one count but fewer than ten. V gene TRBV28 combines with J gene TRBJ2-7; D possibly uses TRBD1 or TRBD2 (5 bases each). V was shortened by 6 bases and J by 3 bases, with 27 bases between the two germline ends. Germline CDR1 and CDR2: MDHEN and SYDVKM. The CDR3 covers 18 residues. CDR3 protein: CASSPITYTGTIDYEQYF. In nucleotides, the CDR3 is TGTGCCAGCAGCCCCATAACGTATACCGGGACGATAGACTACGAGCAGTACTTC.

This clone was detected once. This chain uses TRBV7-4 with TRBJ2-7, with D perhaps TRBD2 (5 bases). V was cut by 3 bases and J by 5 bases, with 8 bases left in between. CDR1 is SGHVT, CDR2 SQSDAQ, per germline. There are 12 residues in the CDR3. The CDR3 sequence is CASSLRANEQYF. The CDR3 DNA reads as TGTGCCAGCAGCTTGCGGGCCAACGAGCAGTACTTC.

The CDR3 here is CASSVIPGAYEQYF. The CDR3, as DNA: TGTGCCAGTAGTGTCATCCCGGGGGCCTACGAGCAGTACTTC. The rearrangement uses TRBV19 and TRBJ2-5; D may be TRBD2 (6 bases). TRBJ2-7 explains the end of the DNA better; the J call may be wrong. The germline gives CDR1 LNHDA, CDR2 SQIVND (reference sequence). The CDR3 totals 14 residues.

The V and J genes are TRBV28 and TRBJ1-2; 12 bases fit TRBD1. The V segment lost 3 bases and the J segment 8 bases; nucleotides outside the gene matches: 4. CDR1 and CDR2 from the germline V gene are MDHEN and SYDVKM. This CDR3 is 14 amino acids long. The CDR3 DNA is TGTGCCAGCAGTTTTGGGACAGGGGGCGGAGGCTACACCTTC. It yields the protein CASSFGTGGGGYTF.

The V call is TRBV9, the J call TRBJ2-7; D is perhaps TRBD1 or TRBD2 (6 bases each). The CDR3 spans 16 residues. Germline V gene sequence: CDR1 SGDLS, CDR2 YYNGEE. V lost 3 bases and J lost 0, with 16 bases in between. This chain's CDR3 is CASSASGGGSSYEQYF. The CDR3, as DNA: TGTGCCAGCAGCGCCTCTGGAGGGGGGAGCTCCTACGAGCAGTACTTC. Based on the CDR3 plus reference TRBV9 and TRBJ2-7, the full variable domain is DSGVTQTPKHLITATGQRVTLRCSPRSGDLSVYWYQQSLDQGLQFLIQYYNGEERAKGNILERFSAQQFPDLHSELNLSSLELGDSALYFCASSASGGGSSYEQYFGPGTRLTVT.

About this clone: The junction departs from germline at one end; a sequencing error may be responsible. This chain's CDR3 is CASSAVGLVWGF. The CDR3 DNA reads as TGTGCCAGCAGCGCGGTGGGGCTAGTGTGGGGCTTC. This chain connects TRBV5-6 to TRBJ2-7, with a weak D call TRBD1 (5 bases). CDR1 is SGHDT and CDR2 is YYEEEE in the germline V gene. The length of the CDR3 is 12 residues.

This chain connects TRBV6-4 to TRBJ2-1; D possibly corresponds to TRBD1 (6 bases). Germline CDR1 is MRHNA and CDR2 is SNTAGT. The CDR3 spans 14 residues. V lost 6 bases to trimming and J lost 1 base, with 10 bases between them. CDR3 protein: CASSYRASYNEQFF. CDR3 bases: TGTGCCAGCAGCTACAGGGCATCCTACAATGAGCAGTTCTTC.

The chain joins TRBV4-2 to TRBJ2-1; 14 nucleotides match TRBD2. This CDR3 is 16 amino acids long. Trimming removed 5 bases from V and 9 bases from J; junction bases left unmatched: 9. The germline CDR1 and CDR2 sequences are LGHNA and YNFKEQ. The CDR3 region is CASSVTGLAGGIEQFF. The CDR3 nucleotides read TGTGCCAGCAGCGTAACAGGACTAGCGGGAGGTATTGAGCAGTTCTTC.

The V gene is TRBV7-2, the J gene TRBJ2-2, with 7 bases matching TRBD2. The length of the CDR3 is 20 residues. Germline V gene data show CDR1 as SGHTA and CDR2 as FQGNSA. V gave up 0 bases and J gave up 4 bases; unmatched junction bases: 17. The CDR3 loop reads CASSLAAGVGVFGGTGELFF. In DNA form, the CDR3 reads TGTGCCAGCAGCTTAGCGGCGGGAGTGGGGGTATTTGGTGGCACCGGGGAGCTGTTTTTT. The whole variable domain, remainder taken from reference TRBV7-2 and TRBJ2-2, is GAGVSQSPSNKVTEKGKDVELRCDPISGHTALYWYRQSLGQGLEFLIYFQGNSAPDKSGLPSDRFSAERTGGSVSTLTIQRTQQEDSAVYLCASSLAAGVGVFGGTGELFFGEGSRLTVL.